The 27 T cell receptor beta chains listed next were all sequenced from one sample in a study of control samples from healthy donors and cancer patients (dated by TCRdb to between 2020 and 2021). Library creation used the immunoSEQ multiplex PCR assay. As stored in TCRdb, this immuneACCESS dataset retains in-frame rearrangements with V and J assigned. A fraction of the clones does not appear; measured against another copy, unresolved V genes explain less than half of the discrepancy, and the remainder lacks a known reason. The sample has approximately 190,000 clones on record, over 80% of them singletons. The ten most abundant clones make up about 2% of the sample. Sequencing was carried out using blood. These receptors originate from a young man in good health.

The chain combines TRBV20-1 with TRBJ1-4; maybe TRBD1 (5 bases). The CDR3 is made up of 16 amino acids. Trimming cost V 3 bases and J 0 bases, with 14 bases left between them. CDR1 is DFQATT, CDR2 SNEGSKA, per germline (reference sequence). In DNA, the CDR3 is TGCAGTGCTAGTAGGTCCAAAGGGGCAACTAATGAAAAACTGTTTTTT. Protein: CSASRSKGATNEKLFF.

As DNA, the CDR3 is TGTGCCAGCAGCCCCGGAGGACGACAGGGGTCCAACGAGCAGTACTTC. Protein: CASSPGGRQGSNEQYF. The chain uses TRBV5-4 and TRBJ2-7; TRBD1 aligns across 8 bases. Germline CDR1 reads SGHNT; CDR2 reads YYREEE (reference sequence). The CDR3 runs to 16 residues. J gave up 5 bases and V 4 bases, and 14 bases lay outside the gene matches.

The rearrangement links TRBV5-6 to TRBJ2-2; TRBD1 agrees at 9 bases. Germline CDR1 SGHDT, CDR2 YYEEEE. The V segment lost 4 bases and the J segment 2 bases; nucleotides outside the gene matches: 3. There are 15 residues in the CDR3. The CDR3 is CASSETGGNTGELFF. DNA of the CDR3: TGTGCCAGCAGCGAGACAGGGGGAAACACCGGGGAGCTGTTTTTT.

V usage is TRBV9 and J usage is TRBJ2-7; D is possibly TRBD2 (6 bases). The germline CDR1 and CDR2 sequences are SGDLS and YYNGEE. The ends were cut back, 0 bases at V and 4 bases at J, with 14 bases in the middle. CDR3 length: 15 amino acids. The DNA for the CDR3 is TGTGCCAGCAGCGTAGCTGGCGGGGCCCCGTACGAGCAGTACTTC. This sequence encodes CASSVAGGAPYEQYF.

V usage is TRBV28 and J usage is TRBJ2-1; 11 bases agree with TRBD1. CDR1 MDHEN and CDR2 SYDVKM come from the germline V gene. Trimming took 2 bases from V and 9 from J; bases not matched to a gene: 6. The CDR3 totals 15 residues. The CDR3 region has the DNA TGTGCCAGCAGTTTAGATGGGACAGGGGGGGGTGAGCAGTTCTTC. It yields the protein CASSLDGTGGGEQFF.

The CDR3 coding sequence is TGTGCCAGCAGACGCTCCCTCACCTACGAGCAGTACTTC. Encoded protein: CASRRSLTYEQYF. V and J are TRBV12-3 or TRBV12-4 and TRBJ2-7; D is unresolved. The CDR3 has 13 amino acids. The V and J ends lost 6 bases and 2 bases respectively, with 11 bases between them.

V is TRBV5-1 and J is TRBJ2-1; possible D gene TRBD2, 5 bases. V lost 0 bases and J 2 bases, leaving 9 bases between the germline ends. CDR3 size: 15 residues. Germline loops: CDR1 SGHRS, CDR2 YFSETQ. As DNA, the CDR3 is TGCGCCAGCAGCTTGGCCGAGGGAGCCTACAATGAGCAGTTCTTC. Encoded protein: CASSLAEGAYNEQFF.

The chain carries TRBV6-5 and TRBJ2-7; D ambiguous. Germline CDR1 reads MNHEY; CDR2 reads SVGAGI. V was shortened by 9 bases and J by 3 bases, with 9 bases between the two germline ends. CDR3 length equals 11 residues. The CDR3 DNA sequence: TGTGCCAGTGGCCGGCGCTACGAGCAGTACTTC. Translation gives CASGRRYEQYF.

The genes are TRBV12-3 or TRBV12-4 and TRBJ1-5; D not resolved. V gave up 8 bases and J gave up 1 base, with 6 bases separating them. The CDR3 has 12 residues. CDR3 amino acids: CASAVSNQPQHF. The DNA of the CDR3 is TGTGCCAGCGCGGTAAGCAATCAGCCCCAGCATTTT.

CDR3 sequence reads: CASSLLGNTEAFF. In nucleotides, the CDR3 is TGTGCCAGCAGCTTACTGGGAAACACTGAAGCTTTCTTT. The chain recombines TRBV7-9 with TRBJ1-1; no firm D call. Trimming left V 2 bases short and J 2 bases short, with 6 bases between. Germline assignment: CDR1 SEHNR and CDR2 FQNEAQ (reference sequence). The CDR3 is made up of 13 amino acids.

This rearrangement joins TRBV6-5 to TRBJ1-4, with unresolved D. The CDR3 extends over 16 amino acids. The V gene's germline CDR1 is MNHEY and CDR2 SVGAGI. V gave up 0 bases and J gave up 8 bases, with 16 bases separating them. CDR3 protein: CASSYSTVRLGEKLFF. For the CDR3, the DNA is TGTGCCAGCAGTTACTCGACGGTTAGGCTGGGCGAAAAACTGTTTTTT.

This sequence joins TRBV5-1 and TRBJ2-7; 9 bases agree with TRBD1. The CDR3 runs to 14 residues. V gave up 4 bases and J gave up 5 bases; unmatched junction bases: 7. Germline lookup yields CDR1 SGHRS and CDR2 YFSETQ. The DNA for the CDR3 is TGCGCCAGCAGCGAGGGACAGGGTCGTCACGAGCAGTACTTC. Translated, it gives CASSEGQGRHEQYF.

The chain uses TRBV5-6 and TRBJ1-1, with D unresolved. CDR1 SGHDT and CDR2 YYEEEE come from the germline V gene. V lost 3 bases and J 6 bases, leaving 9 bases between the germline ends. This CDR3 is 12 amino acids long. The CDR3 reads CASSYWTAEAFF. The CDR3 nucleotides are TGTGCCAGCAGCTACTGGACCGCTGAAGCTTTCTTT.

The chain is built from TRBV29-1 and TRBJ2-3; 7 bases agree with TRBD1. The CDR3 is 12 residues long. After removal of 8 bases from V and 6 bases from J, the junction contained 8 bases not matched to a gene. CDR1 SQVTM and CDR2 ANQGSEA come from the germline V gene. In DNA form, the CDR3 reads TGCAGCACCCGACAGGGTAAGGATACGCAGTATTTT. Protein: CSTRQGKDTQYF.

The chain couples TRBV12-3 or TRBV12-4 to TRBJ1-3; 9 bases are shared with TRBD1. Unmatched junction bases numbered 2, after V lost 3 bases and J lost 11 bases. The CDR3 contains 12 residues. The CDR3 loop is CASSFGDRAIYF. The CDR3 region has the DNA TGTGCCAGCAGTTTTGGGGACAGGGCCATATATTTT.

Of note for this clone: Other DNA sequences in the same sample also yield this CDR3. The chain joins TRBV12-3 or TRBV12-4 to TRBJ2-7, with unresolved D. V was pared by 6 bases and J by 3 bases, with 9 bases between. The CDR3 spans 12 residues. The CDR3 sequence: CASSRQDYEQYF. The CDR3 coding sequence is TGTGCCAGCAGCCGGCAGGACTACGAGCAGTACTTC.

The chain employs TRBV4-1 and TRBJ1-1; a possible D gene is TRBD1 (5 bases). The CDR3 extends over 18 amino acids. Per the germline V gene, CDR1 is MGHRA and CDR2 is YSYEKL. Trimming stripped 1 base from V and 0 bases from J, with 18 bases between. This chain's CDR3 is CASSQGGLKGPMNTEAFF. DNA of the CDR3: TGCGCCAGCAGCCAAGGAGGACTAAAGGGACCCATGAACACTGAAGCTTTCTTT.

V and J are TRBV19 and TRBJ2-7, with 10 bases identical to TRBD2. The V and J ends lost 7 bases and 3 bases, in that order; junction bases with no gene match: 12. This CDR3 has 16 residues. Germline CDR1 and CDR2: LNHDA and SQIVND (reference sequence). The CDR3 region has the DNA TGTGCCAGTACCCCCGGAGCTAGCGGGGGTCGCTACGAGCAGTACTTC. Translated, it gives CASTPGASGGRYEQYF.

The chain carries TRBV18 and TRBJ1-3; D is unclear. Germline CDR1 KGHSH, CDR2 LQKENI. The CDR3 length is 15 residues. V gave up 2 bases and J gave up 1 base, with 9 bases separating them. Written as DNA, the CDR3 is TGTGCCAGCTCACCAGAAAGAGGGTCTGGAAACACCATATATTTT. The encoded protein is CASSPERGSGNTIYF. Full variable domain (missing parts from reference TRBV18 and TRBJ1-3): NAGVMQNPRHLVRRRGQEARLRCSPMKGHSHVYWYRQLPEEGLKFMVYLQKENIIDESGMPKERFSAEFPKEGPSILRIQQVVRGDSAAYFCASSPERGSGNTIYFGEGSWLTVV.

The chain recombines TRBV7-8 with TRBJ1-5, with 9 bases fitting TRBD1. Looked up from germline, CDR1 is SGHVS and CDR2 is FQNEAQ. The CDR3 contains 17 residues. The ends lost 1 base at V and 6 bases at J; junction bases unmatched: 10. The CDR3 loop reads CASSLGGTGSSRQPQHF. The CDR3, as DNA: TGTGCCAGCAGCTTAGGAGGGACAGGGTCTTCTCGTCAGCCCCAGCATTTT.

V gene TRBV2 combines with J gene TRBJ1-1, with D unresolved. In germline, CDR1 is SNHLY, CDR2 FYNNEI. Trimming cost V 0 bases and J 4 bases, with 18 bases left between them. The CDR3 sequence is 17 residues long. The CDR3 DNA sequence: TGTGCCAGCAGTGAAGCGCTTATAAACTTATCACCCACTGAAGCTTTCTTT. Protein product: CASSEALINLSPTEAFF.

The chain joins TRBV6-2 or TRBV6-3 to TRBJ2-7, with 8 bases matching TRBD1. Germline values: CDR1 MNHEY, CDR2 SVGEGT. Unmatched junction bases numbered 12, after V lost 5 bases and J lost 0 bases. The length of the CDR3 is 17 residues. The CDR3 DNA reads as TGTGCCAGCAGTGCAGTAGGACAGGGACATCGCTCCTACGAGCAGTACTTC. Residues: CASSAVGQGHRSYEQYF.

The V gene is TRBV7-6, the J gene TRBJ1-2; TRBD1 might be the D (6 bases). The V gene's germline CDR1 is SGHVS and CDR2 FNYEAQ. The CDR3 length is 15 residues. The V end was cut by 1 base, the J end by 8 bases, with 17 bases between. This chain's CDR3 is CASSLEVTGRSGYTF. As DNA, the CDR3 is TGTGCCAGCAGCTTAGAGGTTACAGGGCGGTCGGGCTACACCTTC.

This clone was seen only a few times. The rearrangement joins TRBV30 to TRBJ2-3; the match to TRBD2 covers 9 bases. Losses at the gene ends were 2 bases for V and 7 bases for J; bases not matched to a gene: 7. The CDR3 length is 14 residues. From germline, CDR1 is GTSNPN and CDR2 SVGIG (reference sequence). CDR3 protein: CAWSRGGGPHTQYF. Here the CDR3 DNA reads TGTGCCTGGAGTCGCGGGGGGGGGCCCCATACGCAGTATTTT.

This clone showed up just once. The genes are TRBV2 and TRBJ2-1; 9 bases agree with TRBD2. This CDR3 contains 15 residues. V lost 7 bases and J lost 1; bases outside the gene matches: 5. The germline V gene has CDR1 SNHLY and CDR2 FYNNEI. CDR3 in amino acids: CASTVLAGSYNEQFF. For the CDR3, the DNA is TGTGCCAGCACTGTACTAGCGGGTTCCTACAATGAGCAGTTCTTC.

The chain carries TRBV9 and TRBJ2-2, with 15 bases matching TRBD2. V was clipped by 0 bases and J by 4 bases; unmatched bases: 4. The CDR3 covers 18 residues. Germline CDR1 SGDLS, CDR2 YYNGEE. CDR3 DNA: TGTGCCAGCAGCGTAGGGACTAGCGGGGGGGCCGTCACCGGGGAGCTGTTTTTT. Translation: CASSVGTSGGAVTGELFF.

The chain is built from TRBV30 and TRBJ1-2; D is uncertain. The CDR3 has 12 residues. The germline V gene encodes CDR1 GTSNPN and CDR2 SVGIG (reference sequence). Trimming shortened V by 0 bases and J by 3 bases, and 5 bases separated the two germline ends. CDR3 sequence (DNA): TGTGCCTGGAGTGTGGGTCACTATGGCTACACCTTC. Translation: CAWSVGHYGYTF.